Following are 18 T cell receptor beta chains from one sample sequenced in a study of T cells in Graves' hyperthyroidism and ophthalmopathy. Researchers took RNA transcripts and amplified the TCR beta CDR3 regions from them. TCR CDR3 regions were first amplified by RT-PCR with HTBI primers. TCRdb reprocessed the multiplex PCR reads via MiXCR and lists one record per CDR3 protein. The sample records roughly 420,000 distinct CDR3 sequences, roughly 13% being singletons. Sample: blood. These receptor sequences come from a woman younger than 35 with Graves' hyperthyroidism.

The table lists this clonotype with many counts. The J gene is TRBJ2-5, the V gene TRBV7-2; D ambiguous. Trimming took 1 base from V and 1 from J, leaving 16 bases between them. This CDR3 is built from 17 residues. In germline, CDR1 is SGHTA, CDR2 FQGNSA. CDR3: CASSLGRGLVGQETQYF. CDR3 bases: TGTGCCAGCAGCTTAGGGCGTGGGCTGGTGGGCCAAGAGACCCAGTACTTC.

This clonotype was seen a handful of times. The J gene is TRBJ1-2, the V gene TRBV20-1, with D possibly matching TRBD1 (6 bases). Germline V gene lookup returns CDR1 DFQATT and CDR2 SNEGSKA (reference sequence). Trimming cost V 0 bases and J 6 bases, with 11 bases left between them. CDR3 size: 13 residues. The chain's CDR3 is CSARDGGGHGYTF. The DNA for the CDR3 is TGCAGTGCTAGAGATGGGGGGGGGCATGGCTACACCTTC.

The chain has TRBV20-1 and TRBJ2-3; 14 bases map to TRBD2. The germline V gene has CDR1 DFQATT and CDR2 SNEGSKA (reference sequence). After removal of 0 bases from V and 6 bases from J, the junction contained 8 bases not matched to a gene. The CDR3 totals 17 residues. The chain's CDR3 is CSARDGRTSGRQDTQYF. The CDR3 DNA is TGCAGTGCTAGAGATGGGCGGACTAGCGGGAGGCAGGATACGCAGTATTTT.

The chain combines TRBV19 with TRBJ1-1, with D possibly TRBD1 on 5 matching bases. This CDR3 comprises 17 residues. The germline V and J ends were trimmed by 4 bases and 0 bases, with 18 bases remaining between them. CDR1 and CDR2 from the germline V gene are LNHDA and SQIVND (reference sequence). The CDR3 is CASSNEGMGIMNTEAFF. CDR3 DNA sequence: TGTGCCAGTAGTAACGAGGGGATGGGGATTATGAACACTGAAGCTTTCTTT.

Ten or more counts support this clonotype. This chain links TRBV7-3 with TRBJ2-1; D may be TRBD2 (6 bases). Germline V lookup: CDR1 SGHTA, CDR2 FQGTGA. V was shortened by 5 bases and J by 7 bases, with 18 bases between the two germline ends. The length of the CDR3 is 15 residues. The CDR3 nucleotides are TGTGCCAGCAGCCCAGGACTACCGGGGTATAATGAGCAGTTCTTC. Amino acids: CASSPGLPGYNEQFF.

This clonotype was recorded at least ten times. The chain joins TRBV28 to TRBJ2-7; 9 bases are a match to TRBD1. Germline CDR1 and CDR2: MDHEN and SYDVKM. After removal of 6 bases from V and 5 bases from J, the junction contained 8 bases not matched to a gene. The CDR3 extends over 14 amino acids. The CDR3 DNA reads TGTGCCAGCAGGGACGGACAGGGGCACGACGAGCAGTACTTC. It codes for CASRDGQGHDEQYF. Supplemented by reference TRBV28 and TRBJ2-7, the full variable domain reads DVKVTQSSRYLVKRTGEKVFLECVQDMDHENMFWYRQDPGLGLRLIYFSYDVKMKEKGDIPEGYSVSREKKERFSLILESASTNQTSMYLCASRDGQGHDEQYFGPGTRLTVT.

This clonotype was counted ten times or more. The rearrangement joins TRBV28 to TRBJ2-7; tentative D call: TRBD1 (6 bases). CDR1 is MDHEN and CDR2 is SYDVKM in the germline V gene. Between the trimmed V and J ends, which lost 5 bases and 2 bases, there was a span of 22 bases. This CDR3 region has 17 residues. DNA of the CDR3: TGTGCCAGCAGTCCTCCCGGCTGGGGGCAGCGGACCTACGAGCAGTACTTC. Amino acids: CASSPPGWGQRTYEQYF.

This clonotype was counted at least ten times. The chain employs TRBV18 and TRBJ2-2, with D unclear. Germline V gene lookup returns CDR1 KGHSH and CDR2 LQKENI. This CDR3 is 15 amino acids long. V lost 0 bases to trimming and J lost 2 bases, with 7 bases between them. The CDR3 DNA sequence: TGTGCCAGCTCACCACCAAAACTAAACACCGGGGAGCTGTTTTTT. Translated, it gives CASSPPKLNTGELFF.

The sample holds many counts of this clonotype. This chain uses TRBV20-1 with TRBJ1-1; no definite D call. The V end was cut by 6 bases, the J end by 1 base, with 15 bases between. This CDR3 is built from 14 residues. In germline, CDR1 is DFQATT, CDR2 SNEGSKA (reference sequence). CDR3: CSATRSGRNTEAFF. The CDR3 bases are TGCAGTGCCACTCGGAGCGGGAGGAACACTGAAGCTTTCTTT.

This clonotype appeared once. The chain is built from TRBV14 and TRBJ2-3; TRBD2 agrees at 8 bases. This CDR3 spans 17 amino acids. CDR1 SGHDN and CDR2 FVKESK come from the germline V gene. Losses at the gene ends were 2 bases for V and 3 bases for J; bases not matched to a gene: 10. DNA of the CDR3: TGTGCCAGCAGCCAACCGAAAGGACTAGCACGGACAGATACGCAGTATTTT. This sequence encodes CASSQPKGLARTDTQYF.

There are many counts of this clonotype. This chain connects TRBV6-1 to TRBJ1-5; D is possibly TRBD1 (6 bases). The V gene's germline CDR1 is MNHNS and CDR2 SASEGT. This CDR3 is built from 14 residues. The V gene lost 5 bases and the J gene lost 1 base, with 9 bases spanning the gap. Written as DNA, the CDR3 is TGTGCCAGCAGTAGGACAGAAAGCAATCAGCCCCAGCATTTT. It is translated as CASSRTESNQPQHF.

This clonotype was counted at least ten times. J is TRBJ2-5 and V is TRBV6-1, with TRBD2 identical over 10 bases. CDR1 and CDR2 from the germline V gene are MNHNS and SASEGT. V shed 6 bases and J 4 bases; nucleotides not matched to a gene: 8. CDR3 length: 15 residues. This chain's CDR3 is CASRTGTSVLETQYF. In DNA, the CDR3 is TGTGCCAGCAGGACCGGGACTAGCGTCCTAGAGACCCAGTACTTC.

This clonotype showed up just a few times. The chain carries TRBV10-2 and TRBJ1-6; TRBD1 might be the D (5 bases). CDR1 WSHSY and CDR2 SAAADI come from the germline V gene. The CDR3 has 15 residues. V was cut by 6 bases and J by 7 bases, with 16 bases left in between. The CDR3 region is CASRAGQTPNSPLHF. The CDR3, as DNA: TGCGCCAGCAGGGCGGGGCAGACCCCGAATTCACCCCTCCACTTT.

Notes on this clonotype: This clone may be a read error of a much larger clone one base away. The chain uses TRBV7-8 and TRBJ1-3; D gene ambiguous. Trimming removed 4 bases at V and 2 bases at J, with 6 bases between. The CDR3 sequence is 13 residues long. Per the germline V gene, CDR1 is SGHVS and CDR2 is FQNEAQ. The CDR3 sequence is CASSYPAGNTIYF. The CDR3 DNA follows: TGTGCCAGCAGCTACCCAGCTGGAAACACCATATATTTT.

This clonotype occurred a few times. The chain couples TRBV10-3 to TRBJ2-5; D is unresolved. Germline V gene sequence: CDR1 ENHRY, CDR2 SYGVKD. V was pared by 2 bases and J by 7 bases, with 8 bases between. The CDR3 contains 12 residues. CDR3 in DNA: TGTGCCATCAGTGAGGGGCAGCCGACCCAGTACTTC. Its protein is CAISEGQPTQYF.

This clonotype was seen ten or more times. The V call is TRBV7-2, the J call TRBJ1-4, with D hard to call. Trimming cost V 3 bases and J 5 bases, with 7 bases left between them. The CDR3 length is 13 residues. The germline V gene encodes CDR1 SGHTA and CDR2 FQGNSA. CDR3 loop: CASSLWENEKLFF. CDR3 nucleotides: TGTGCCAGCAGCTTGTGGGAAAATGAAAAACTGTTTTTT.

Here the CDR3 reads CAWSSNRPGELFF. CDR3 in DNA: TGTGCCTGGAGTAGTAACCGTCCCGGGGAGCTGTTTTTT. This chain uses TRBV30 with TRBJ2-2; D gene uncertain. The germline V gene has CDR1 GTSNPN and CDR2 SVGIG (reference sequence). Trimming removed 2 bases from V and 6 bases from J, with 10 bases in between. CDR3 length: 13 amino acids.

The chain recombines TRBV5-1 with TRBJ1-6; no definite D call. Germline CDR1 and CDR2: SGHRS and YFSETQ. The CDR3 covers 15 residues. Deletions cut 3 bases from V and 6 bases from J, with 13 bases between. DNA of the CDR3: TGCGCCAGCAGCTCGGATGGACGGAGTAATTCACCCCTCCACTTT. Its protein is CASSSDGRSNSPLHF.